The present T cell receptor beta chain was sequenced within a study of T cell changes during pregnancy in multiple sclerosis. Libraries were prepared by immunoSEQ multiplex PCR; TCRdb keeps only in-frame clonotypes and omits some of them. The sample has tens of thousands of clones; more than 80% are singletons. CDR1 is PRHDT, CDR2 FYEKMQ, per germline (reference sequence). The CDR3 totals 14 residues. V shed 2 bases and J shed 0 bases, with 4 bases lying between them. The chain employs TRBV13 and TRBJ2-2; D is undetermined. This sample comprised peripheral blood, obtained in the third trimester of pregnancy. The sequence was collected from a female donor with multiple sclerosis, enrolled in a pregnancy study. The DNA for the CDR3 is TGTGCCAGCAGCTTAATCTCGAACACCGGGGAGCTGTTTTTT. It encodes CASSLISNTGELFF.